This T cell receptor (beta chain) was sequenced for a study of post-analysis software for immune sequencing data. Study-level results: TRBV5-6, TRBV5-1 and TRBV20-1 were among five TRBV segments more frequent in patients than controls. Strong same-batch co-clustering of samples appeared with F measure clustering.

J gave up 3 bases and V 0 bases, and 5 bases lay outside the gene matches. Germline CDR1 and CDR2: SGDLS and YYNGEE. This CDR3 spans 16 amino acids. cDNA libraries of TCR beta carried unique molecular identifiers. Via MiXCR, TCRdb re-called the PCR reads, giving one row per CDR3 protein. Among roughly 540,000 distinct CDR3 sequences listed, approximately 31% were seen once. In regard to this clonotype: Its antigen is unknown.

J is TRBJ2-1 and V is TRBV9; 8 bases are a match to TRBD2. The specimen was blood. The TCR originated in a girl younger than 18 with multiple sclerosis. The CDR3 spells CASSVDPGGNYNEQFF. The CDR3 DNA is TGTGCCAGCAGCGTAGACCCGGGGGGGAACTACAATGAGCAGTTCTTC.